This T cell receptor (beta chain) was identified during a study of shared clonotypes between healthy human individuals. Every subset had its genomic DNA shared out evenly among several immunoSEQ plates. Sorted-subset replicate PCR reactions were performed with around 200 ng DNA, corresponding to roughly 30,000 T cell genomes. Profiled with immunoSEQ multiplex PCR; TCRdb holds only in-frame clones, not every one. This sample has some 1.5 million clones, with roughly 96% found just once. The germline gives CDR1 SGHRS, CDR2 YFSETQ. V lost 0 bases to trimming and J lost 0 bases, with 8 bases between them. The CDR3 contains 15 residues. Caucasian adults residing in Nashville, Tennessee made up all the donors. In the case of this clone: The sample carries other DNA sequences with the same CDR3.

This TCR came from a man aged 25 to 40 in good health. The rearrangement uses TRBV5-1 and TRBJ2-3; weak D call: TRBD2 (6 bases). Specimen: naive CD4+ T cells sorted from blood. The sample's subset: CD45RA+ positively selected. In DNA form, the CDR3 reads TGCGCCAGCAGCTTGGATGGGGGGAGCACAGATACGCAGTATTTT. Translation gives CASSLDGGSTDTQYF.